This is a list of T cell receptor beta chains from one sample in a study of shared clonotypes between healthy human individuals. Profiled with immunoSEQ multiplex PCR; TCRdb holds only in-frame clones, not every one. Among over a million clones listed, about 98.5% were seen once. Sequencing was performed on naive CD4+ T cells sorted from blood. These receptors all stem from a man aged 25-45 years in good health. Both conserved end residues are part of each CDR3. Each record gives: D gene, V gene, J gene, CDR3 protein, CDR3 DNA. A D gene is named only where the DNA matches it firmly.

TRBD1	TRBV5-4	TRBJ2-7	CASSLRGQGGYEQYF	TGTGCCAGCAGCTTACGAGGACAGGGGGGGTACGAGCAGTACTTC
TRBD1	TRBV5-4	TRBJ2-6	CATGTGGSGANVLTF	TGTGCCACCGGGACAGGGGGCTCTGGGGCCAACGTCCTGACTTTC
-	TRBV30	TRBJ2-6	CAWSSHSSGANVLTF	TGTGCCTGGAGCTCACATAGCTCTGGGGCCAACGTCCTGACTTTC
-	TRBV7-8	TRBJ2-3	CASSLWGPITVDTQYF	TGTGCCAGCAGCTTATGGGGACCTATCACAGTGGATACGCAGTATTTT
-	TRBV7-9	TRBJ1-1	CASSLNAAEAFF	TGTGCCAGCAGCTTAAACGCAGCTGAAGCTTTCTTT
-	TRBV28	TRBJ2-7	CASSNRDRYSSEQYF	TGTGCCAGCAGCAACCGGGACCGCTATTCCAGCGAGCAGTACTTC
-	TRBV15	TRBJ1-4	CATSTGTNEKLFF	TGTGCCACCAGCACAGGGACAAATGAAAAACTGTTTTTT
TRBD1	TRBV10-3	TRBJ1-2	CAIPDRGLGYTF	TGTGCCATCCCGGACAGGGGGCTTGGCTACACCTTC
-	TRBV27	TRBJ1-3	CASSLTASRNTIYF	TGTGCCAGCAGTTTGACAGCGAGCCGAAACACCATATATTTT
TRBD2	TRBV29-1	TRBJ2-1	CSVDVASGLSYNEQFF	TGCAGCGTTGATGTCGCTAGCGGTCTCTCCTACAATGAGCAGTTCTTC